The rows below give T cell receptor beta chains drawn from one sample of a study of cytomegalovirus exposure and HLA in healthy donors. Libraries were prepared by immunoSEQ multiplex PCR; TCRdb keeps only in-frame clonotypes and omits some of them. The table includes over 75,000 clones, around 71% detected once. The sequenced material came from PBMCs. The receptors were gathered from a man aged 25 to 40 in good health and CMV-seronegative. CDR3s include the opening cysteine and the closing phenylalanine or tryptophan. The D gene is left open where the match is weak. Expanded clones are given a class, and other clones once, few, many or no size at all.

V gene	J gene	clone size	D gene	CDR3 DNA	CDR3 protein
TRBV14	TRBJ2-7	NA	TRBD1	TGTGCCAGCAGCTTTAGGGGGCGTAACTACGAGCAGTACTTC	CASSFRGRNYEQYF
TRBV19	TRBJ2-3	NA	NA	TGTGCCAGTAGTATAAATCGGGGAAGTGGGACAGATACGCAGTATTTT	CASSINRGSGTDTQYF
TRBV30	TRBJ2-7	NA	TRBD2	TGTGCCTGGAGGCTAGCGGGAGTACCCGAGCAGTACTTC	CAWRLAGVPEQYF
TRBV4-1	TRBJ2-7	NA	TRBD1	TGCGCCAGCAGCCAAGAGGACAGGGCGCAGCAGTACTTC	CASSQEDRAQQYF
TRBV9	TRBJ2-5	NA	TRBD1	TGTGCCAGCAGCTCCTGGACAGGGCAAGAGACCCAGTACTTC	CASSSWTGQETQYF
TRBV9	TRBJ1-1	few	NA	TGTGCCAGCAGCGCAACTTTGGACAGCCGGGGTGGAAACACTGAAGCTTTCTTT	CASSATLDSRGGNTEAFF
TRBV21-1	TRBJ2-1	NA	NA	TGTGCCAGCCCCAGCGGGGGTGATAATGAGCAGTTCTTC	CASPSGGDNEQFF
TRBV4-1	TRBJ2-6	NA	TRBD1	TGCGCCAGCAGCCAAGTTTGGACAGGTTCCTCTGGGGCCAACGTCCTGACTTTC	CASSQVWTGSSGANVLTF
TRBV5-1	TRBJ2-2	NA	NA	TGCGCCAGCAGCCCACGCCGAGACAGACTCACCGGGGAGCTGTTTTTT	CASSPRRDRLTGELFF
TRBV29-1	TRBJ1-1	NA	NA	TGCAGCGGTGGACAATCTAACATGAACACTGAAGCTTTCTTT	CSGGQSNMNTEAFF
TRBV11-1	TRBJ2-3	NA	NA	TGTGCCAGTGGGTTGACAGGTACGCAGTATTTT	CASGLTGTQYF
TRBV12-1	TRBJ2-1	NA	NA	TGTGCCAGCAGCTTATGGGGACCCCGACAGGGAGGAATCAATGAGCAGTTCTTC	CASSLWGPRQGGINEQFF
TRBV19	TRBJ2-1	few	NA	TGTGCCAGTAGTATAGTAGGGGATCCGAGCTCCTACAATGAGCAGTTCTTC	CASSIVGDPSSYNEQFF
TRBV30	TRBJ2-7	NA	NA	TGTGCCTGGAACAGGGTAAATGGCTACGAGCAGTACTTC	CAWNRVNGYEQYF
TRBV5-1	TRBJ2-5	NA	TRBD1	TGCGCCAGCAGCTTGGGGACAGGCCAAGAGACCCAGTACTTC	CASSLGTGQETQYF
TRBV19	TRBJ1-5	few	NA	TGTGCCAGTAGTATTGTGGGGCCTCAGCCCCAGCATTTT	CASSIVGPQPQHF
TRBV12-5	TRBJ2-3	medium-sized	TRBD2	TGTGCTAGTGGTGGGGGACTAGCGGGGACAGATACGCAGTATTTT	CASGGGLAGTDTQYF
TRBV9	TRBJ2-5	NA	NA	TGTGCCAGCAGCGCGACCTCCGGGACACCGACCCAGTACTTC	CASSATSGTPTQYF
TRBV7-3	TRBJ2-1	NA	TRBD1	TGTGCCAGCAGCTTAACGGTGGGACAGAGACTAAACAATGAGCAGTTCTTC	CASSLTVGQRLNNEQFF
TRBV29-1	TRBJ2-7	NA	NA	TGCAGCGCCCTGGTCGCACAAAGGCAGTACTTC	CSALVAQRQYF
TRBV28	TRBJ2-7	NA	NA	TGTGCCAGCAGTTTGACAGGACTTAACTACGAGCAGTACTTC	CASSLTGLNYEQYF
TRBV19	TRBJ1-1	NA	NA	TGTGCCAGTAGTATTGTACCGGGGGGTGGCGTCGATAGCGCTTTCTTT	CASSIVPGGGVDSAFF
TRBV28	TRBJ1-1	NA	NA	TGTGCCAGCAGTCCAGATATCATCACTGAAGCTTTCTTT	CASSPDIITEAFF
TRBV27	TRBJ1-1	few	NA	TGTGCCAGCGGGAGGATGAACACTGAAGCTTTCTTT	CASGRMNTEAFF
TRBV9	TRBJ1-1	NA	TRBD1	TGTGCCAGCAGCCTTAAGACAGGGACGAAGGGAACTGAAGCTTTCTTT	CASSLKTGTKGTEAFF
TRBV5-4	TRBJ2-7	NA	NA	TGTGCCAGCAGCTCTTCCTACGAGCAGTACTTC	CASSSSYEQYF
TRBV5-1	TRBJ2-3	NA	TRBD2	TGCGCCAGCAGCTGGGGTCCGGCGGGAGGGACAGATACGCAGTATTTT	CASSWGPAGGTDTQYF
TRBV6-5	TRBJ2-5	NA	TRBD1	TGTGCCAGCAGTTTGGCCGGGACAGGGGCCGGGGAGACCCAGTACTTC	CASSLAGTGAGETQYF
TRBV30	TRBJ2-1	NA	NA	TGTGCCTGGAGTGCCGTTAGCAATGAGCAGTTCTTC	CAWSAVSNEQFF
TRBV20-1	TRBJ2-3	NA	NA	TGCAGTCCCCGCTCCGGAGATACGCAGTATTTT	CSPRSGDTQYF
TRBV19	TRBJ2-6	few	TRBD1	TGTGCCAGTAGTACCACAGGGGGCTCTGGGGCCAACGTCCTGACTTTC	CASSTTGGSGANVLTF
TRBV27	TRBJ2-5	once	NA	TGTGCCAGCAGTCTCAGGGAGGGGGTAGAGACCCAGTACTTC	CASSLREGVETQYF
TRBV27	TRBJ2-2	NA	NA	TGTGCCAGCAGCCAACGACGGGGGTGGGACACCGGGGAGCTGTTTTTT	CASSQRRGWDTGELFF
TRBV9	TRBJ2-2	NA	TRBD2	TGTGCCAGCAGCGGGACTAGCGGGTCAACCGGGGAGCTGTTTTTT	CASSGTSGSTGELFF
TRBV5-1	TRBJ2-1	NA	NA	TGCGCCAGCAGCGCTGGACAGAGCGCCTACAATGAGCAGTTCTTC	CASSAGQSAYNEQFF
TRBV9	TRBJ1-1	NA	NA	TGTGCCAGCAGCGTAGACAGTATGAACACTGAAGCTTTCTTT	CASSVDSMNTEAFF
TRBV28	TRBJ1-5	NA	TRBD1	TGTGCCAGCAGTTTGAGGGGGCGAGGTCAGCCCCAGCATTTT	CASSLRGRGQPQHF
TRBV14	TRBJ1-1	NA	NA	TGTGCCAGCAGCCAACAACAGGGTGGGACTGAAGCTTTCTTT	CASSQQQGGTEAFF
TRBV30	TRBJ2-7	few	NA	TGTGCCTGGAGAAGGGGGAACTACGAGCAGTACTTC	CAWRRGNYEQYF
TRBV6-6	TRBJ2-1	NA	NA	TGTGCCAGCAGTTCCCAGGGTAGCTCCTACAATGAGCAGTTCTTC	CASSSQGSSYNEQFF
TRBV7-7	TRBJ2-1	NA	NA	TGTGCCAGCAGCCACAGCCGGGAGTCATACAATGAGCAGTTCTTC	CASSHSRESYNEQFF
TRBV7-3	TRBJ2-7	NA	TRBD2	TGTGCCAGCAGCCTGCGGGCGGGAGGTTTGTACGAGCAGTACTTC	CASSLRAGGLYEQYF
TRBV5-6	TRBJ2-3	NA	TRBD1	TGTGCCAGCAGCTTCTCCCGCCCTGACAGGGGTGGTACAGATACGCAGTATTTT	CASSFSRPDRGGTDTQYF
TRBV30	TRBJ1-1	NA	NA	TGTGCCTGGAGTGTTAAACAGGGAAGCAACACTGAAGCTTTCTTT	CAWSVKQGSNTEAFF
TRBV7-2	TRBJ2-5	once	NA	TGTGCCAGCAGCCGCGAAACCCGAAAGACCCAGTACTTC	CASSRETRKTQYF
TRBV4-2	TRBJ2-1	NA	NA	TGTGCCAGCAGCCAACAAATCCGGGGATTTTACAATGAGCAGTTCTTC	CASSQQIRGFYNEQFF
TRBV27	TRBJ1-1	NA	NA	TGTGCCTCATCTCCCGGGGGGCGAACTGAAGCTTTCTTT	CASSPGGRTEAFF
TRBV7-9	TRBJ1-2	NA	NA	TGTGCCAGCAGCTTAAGCAGAACGAACTATGGCTACCCCTTC	CASSLSRTNYGYPF
TRBV5-1	TRBJ2-1	NA	TRBD1	TGCGCCAGCAGCTTAGACAGGGCCTACAATGAGCAGTTCTTC	CASSLDRAYNEQFF
TRBV18	TRBJ1-4	NA	NA	TGTGCCAGCTCACCACCATGGCTCGAAAAACTGTTTTTT	CASSPPWLEKLFF